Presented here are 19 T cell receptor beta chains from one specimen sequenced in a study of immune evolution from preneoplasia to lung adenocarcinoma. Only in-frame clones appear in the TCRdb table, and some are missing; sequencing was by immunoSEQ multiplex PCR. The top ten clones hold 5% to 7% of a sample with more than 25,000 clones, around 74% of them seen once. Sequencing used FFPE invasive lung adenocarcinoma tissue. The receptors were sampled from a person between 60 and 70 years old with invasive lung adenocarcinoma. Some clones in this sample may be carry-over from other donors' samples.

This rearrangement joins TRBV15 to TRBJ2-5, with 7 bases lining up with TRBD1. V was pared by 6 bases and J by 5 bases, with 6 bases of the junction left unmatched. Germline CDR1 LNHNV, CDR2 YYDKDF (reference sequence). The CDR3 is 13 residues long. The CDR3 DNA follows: TGTGCCACCAGTGACGGGACAGTGGAGACCCAGTACTTC. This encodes CATSDGTVETQYF.

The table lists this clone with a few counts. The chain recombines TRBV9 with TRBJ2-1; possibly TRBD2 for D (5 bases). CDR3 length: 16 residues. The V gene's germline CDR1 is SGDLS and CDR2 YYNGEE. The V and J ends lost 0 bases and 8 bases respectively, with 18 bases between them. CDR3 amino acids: CASSVVTGEYEDEQFF. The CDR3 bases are TGTGCCAGCAGCGTAGTAACTGGGGAGTACGAAGATGAGCAGTTCTTC.

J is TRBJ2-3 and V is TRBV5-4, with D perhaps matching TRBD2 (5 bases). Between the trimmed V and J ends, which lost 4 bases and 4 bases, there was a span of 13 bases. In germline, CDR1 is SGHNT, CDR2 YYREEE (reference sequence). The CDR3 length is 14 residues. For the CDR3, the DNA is TGTGCCAGCAGCCTGATACTAGTTGCAGATACGCAGTATTTT. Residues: CASSLILVADTQYF.

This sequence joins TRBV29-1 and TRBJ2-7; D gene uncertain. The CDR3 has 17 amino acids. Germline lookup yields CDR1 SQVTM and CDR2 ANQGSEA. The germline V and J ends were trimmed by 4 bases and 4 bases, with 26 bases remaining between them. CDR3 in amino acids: CSVARRKGSILRYEQYF. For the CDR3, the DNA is TGCAGCGTTGCTCGGCGTAAGGGATCCATCCTTCGGTACGAGCAGTACTTC.

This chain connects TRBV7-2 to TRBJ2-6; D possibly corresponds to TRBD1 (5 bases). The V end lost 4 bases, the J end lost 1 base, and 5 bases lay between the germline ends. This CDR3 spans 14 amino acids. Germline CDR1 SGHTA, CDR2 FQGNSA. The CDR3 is CASSSGSGANVLTF. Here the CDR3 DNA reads TGTGCCAGCAGCTCAGGGTCTGGGGCCAACGTCCTGACTTTC.

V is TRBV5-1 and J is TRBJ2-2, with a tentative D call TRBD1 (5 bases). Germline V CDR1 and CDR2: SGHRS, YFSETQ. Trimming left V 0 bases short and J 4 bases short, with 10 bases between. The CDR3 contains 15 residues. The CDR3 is CASSLAQGSTGELFF. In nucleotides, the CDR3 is TGCGCCAGCAGCTTGGCCCAGGGTAGCACCGGGGAGCTGTTTTTT.

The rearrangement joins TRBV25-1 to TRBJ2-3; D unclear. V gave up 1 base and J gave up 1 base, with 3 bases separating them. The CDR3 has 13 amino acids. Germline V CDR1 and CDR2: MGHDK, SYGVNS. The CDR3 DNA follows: TGTGCCAGCAGTGAATTAGGCACAGATACGCAGTATTTT. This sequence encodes CASSELGTDTQYF.

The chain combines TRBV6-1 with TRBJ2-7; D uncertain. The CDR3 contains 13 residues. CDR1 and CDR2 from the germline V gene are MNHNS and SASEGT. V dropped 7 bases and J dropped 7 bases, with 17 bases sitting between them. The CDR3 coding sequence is TGTGCCAGCACTGACATTATTCTGGGAGAGCAGTACTTC. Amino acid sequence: CASTDIILGEQYF.

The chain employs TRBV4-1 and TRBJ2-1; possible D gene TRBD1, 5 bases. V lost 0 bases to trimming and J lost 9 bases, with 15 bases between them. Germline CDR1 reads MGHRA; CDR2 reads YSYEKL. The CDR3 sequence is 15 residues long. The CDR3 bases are TGCGCCAGCAGCCAAGAGAGACAGACCATTAGTGAGCAGTTCTTC. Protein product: CASSQERQTISEQFF.

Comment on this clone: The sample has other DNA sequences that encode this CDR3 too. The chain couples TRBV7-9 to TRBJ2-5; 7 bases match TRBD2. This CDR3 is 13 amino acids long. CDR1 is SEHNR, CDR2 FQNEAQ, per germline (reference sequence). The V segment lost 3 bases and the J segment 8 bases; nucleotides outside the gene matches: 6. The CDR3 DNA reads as TGTGCCAGCAGCTTGACCAGGGAGGGAACCCAGTACTTC. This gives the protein CASSLTREGTQYF.

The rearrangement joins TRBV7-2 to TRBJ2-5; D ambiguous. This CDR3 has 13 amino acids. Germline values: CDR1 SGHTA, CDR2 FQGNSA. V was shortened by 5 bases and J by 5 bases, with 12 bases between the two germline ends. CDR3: CASSRGSGETQYF. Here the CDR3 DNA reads TGTGCCAGCAGCCGTGGCTCTGGGGAGACCCAGTACTTC.

The CDR3 coding sequence is TGTGCCAGCATCCCCGCCCGGACTAGCGGGAGGGTCGGGGAGCTGTTTTTT. Translating it yields CASIPARTSGRVGELFF. The rearrangement joins TRBV11-2 to TRBJ2-2; 15 bases are a match to TRBD2. Trimming removed 7 bases from V and 7 bases from J; junction bases left unmatched: 10. Germline-derived CDR1 and CDR2 are SGHAT and FQNNGV. The CDR3 contains 17 residues.

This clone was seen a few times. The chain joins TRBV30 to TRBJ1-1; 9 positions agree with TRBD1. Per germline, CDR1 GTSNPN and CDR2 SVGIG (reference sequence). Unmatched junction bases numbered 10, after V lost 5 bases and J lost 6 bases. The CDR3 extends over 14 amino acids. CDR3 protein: CAWGTGQGFSEAFF. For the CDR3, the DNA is TGTGCCTGGGGTACGGGACAGGGATTTTCTGAAGCTTTCTTT.

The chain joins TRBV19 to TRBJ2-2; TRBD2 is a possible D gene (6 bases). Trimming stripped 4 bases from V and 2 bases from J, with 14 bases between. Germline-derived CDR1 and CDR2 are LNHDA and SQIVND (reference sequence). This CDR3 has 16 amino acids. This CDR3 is CASSTPGGINTGELFF. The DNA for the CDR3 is TGTGCCAGTAGTACTCCTGGCGGGATCAACACCGGGGAGCTGTTTTTT.

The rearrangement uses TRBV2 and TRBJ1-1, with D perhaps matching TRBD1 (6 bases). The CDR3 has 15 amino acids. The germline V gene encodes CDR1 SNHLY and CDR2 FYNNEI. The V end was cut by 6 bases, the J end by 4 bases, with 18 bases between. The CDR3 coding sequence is TGTGCCAGCAGCGCCTTGGGGGCGTCGAGCACTGAAGCTTTCTTT. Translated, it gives CASSALGASSTEAFF.

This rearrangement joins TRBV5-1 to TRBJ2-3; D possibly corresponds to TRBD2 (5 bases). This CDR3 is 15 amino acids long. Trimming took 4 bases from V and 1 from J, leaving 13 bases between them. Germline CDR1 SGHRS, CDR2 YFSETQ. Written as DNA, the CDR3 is TGCGCCAGCAGCCATAAACCGCGGGGCACAGATACGCAGTATTTT. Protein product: CASSHKPRGTDTQYF.

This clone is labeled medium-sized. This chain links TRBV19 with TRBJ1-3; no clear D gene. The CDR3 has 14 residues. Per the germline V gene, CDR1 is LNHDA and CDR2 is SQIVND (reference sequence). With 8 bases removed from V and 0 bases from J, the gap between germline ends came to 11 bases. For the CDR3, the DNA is TGTGCCAGTGGCCTGGTGGCCTCTGGAAACACCATATATTTT. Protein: CASGLVASGNTIYF.

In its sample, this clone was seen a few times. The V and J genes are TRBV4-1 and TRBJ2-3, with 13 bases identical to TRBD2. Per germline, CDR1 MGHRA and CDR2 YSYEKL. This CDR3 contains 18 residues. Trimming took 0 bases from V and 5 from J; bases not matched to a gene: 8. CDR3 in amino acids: CASSQDRTSGSRRDTQYF. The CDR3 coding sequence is TGCGCCAGCAGCCAAGACAGGACTAGCGGGAGTAGGAGAGATACGCAGTATTTT.

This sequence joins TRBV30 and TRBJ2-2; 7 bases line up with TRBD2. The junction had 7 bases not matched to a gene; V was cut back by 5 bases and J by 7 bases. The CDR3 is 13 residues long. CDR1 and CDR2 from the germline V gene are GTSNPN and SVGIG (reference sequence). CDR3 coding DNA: TGTGCCTGGGCGTCGGGGGGAGACGGGGAGCTGTTTTTT. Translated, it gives CAWASGGDGELFF. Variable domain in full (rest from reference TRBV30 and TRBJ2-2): SQTIHQWPATLVQPVGSPLSLECTVEGTSNPNLYWYRQAAGRGLQLLFYSVGIGQISSEVPQNLSASRPQDRQFILSSKKLLLSDSGFYLCAWASGGDGELFFGEGSRLTVL.